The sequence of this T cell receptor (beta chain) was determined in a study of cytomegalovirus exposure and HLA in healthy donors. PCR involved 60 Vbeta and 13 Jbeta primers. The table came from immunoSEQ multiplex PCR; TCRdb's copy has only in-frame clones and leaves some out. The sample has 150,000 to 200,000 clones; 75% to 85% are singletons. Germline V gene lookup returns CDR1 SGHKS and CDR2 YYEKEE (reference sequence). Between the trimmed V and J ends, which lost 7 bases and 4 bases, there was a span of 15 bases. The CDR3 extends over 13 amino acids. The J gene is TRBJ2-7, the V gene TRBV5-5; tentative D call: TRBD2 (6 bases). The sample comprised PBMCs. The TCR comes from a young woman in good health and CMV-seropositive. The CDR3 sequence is CASGMVEGYEQYF. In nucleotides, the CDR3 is TGTGCCAGCGGGATGGTGGAGGGGTACGAGCAGTACTTC. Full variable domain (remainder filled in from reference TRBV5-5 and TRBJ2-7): DAGVTQSPTHLIKTRGQQVTLRCSPISGHKSVSWYQQVLGQGPQFIFQYYEKEERGRGNFPDRFSARQFPNYSSELNVNALLLGDSALYLCASGMVEGYEQYFGPGTRLTVT.